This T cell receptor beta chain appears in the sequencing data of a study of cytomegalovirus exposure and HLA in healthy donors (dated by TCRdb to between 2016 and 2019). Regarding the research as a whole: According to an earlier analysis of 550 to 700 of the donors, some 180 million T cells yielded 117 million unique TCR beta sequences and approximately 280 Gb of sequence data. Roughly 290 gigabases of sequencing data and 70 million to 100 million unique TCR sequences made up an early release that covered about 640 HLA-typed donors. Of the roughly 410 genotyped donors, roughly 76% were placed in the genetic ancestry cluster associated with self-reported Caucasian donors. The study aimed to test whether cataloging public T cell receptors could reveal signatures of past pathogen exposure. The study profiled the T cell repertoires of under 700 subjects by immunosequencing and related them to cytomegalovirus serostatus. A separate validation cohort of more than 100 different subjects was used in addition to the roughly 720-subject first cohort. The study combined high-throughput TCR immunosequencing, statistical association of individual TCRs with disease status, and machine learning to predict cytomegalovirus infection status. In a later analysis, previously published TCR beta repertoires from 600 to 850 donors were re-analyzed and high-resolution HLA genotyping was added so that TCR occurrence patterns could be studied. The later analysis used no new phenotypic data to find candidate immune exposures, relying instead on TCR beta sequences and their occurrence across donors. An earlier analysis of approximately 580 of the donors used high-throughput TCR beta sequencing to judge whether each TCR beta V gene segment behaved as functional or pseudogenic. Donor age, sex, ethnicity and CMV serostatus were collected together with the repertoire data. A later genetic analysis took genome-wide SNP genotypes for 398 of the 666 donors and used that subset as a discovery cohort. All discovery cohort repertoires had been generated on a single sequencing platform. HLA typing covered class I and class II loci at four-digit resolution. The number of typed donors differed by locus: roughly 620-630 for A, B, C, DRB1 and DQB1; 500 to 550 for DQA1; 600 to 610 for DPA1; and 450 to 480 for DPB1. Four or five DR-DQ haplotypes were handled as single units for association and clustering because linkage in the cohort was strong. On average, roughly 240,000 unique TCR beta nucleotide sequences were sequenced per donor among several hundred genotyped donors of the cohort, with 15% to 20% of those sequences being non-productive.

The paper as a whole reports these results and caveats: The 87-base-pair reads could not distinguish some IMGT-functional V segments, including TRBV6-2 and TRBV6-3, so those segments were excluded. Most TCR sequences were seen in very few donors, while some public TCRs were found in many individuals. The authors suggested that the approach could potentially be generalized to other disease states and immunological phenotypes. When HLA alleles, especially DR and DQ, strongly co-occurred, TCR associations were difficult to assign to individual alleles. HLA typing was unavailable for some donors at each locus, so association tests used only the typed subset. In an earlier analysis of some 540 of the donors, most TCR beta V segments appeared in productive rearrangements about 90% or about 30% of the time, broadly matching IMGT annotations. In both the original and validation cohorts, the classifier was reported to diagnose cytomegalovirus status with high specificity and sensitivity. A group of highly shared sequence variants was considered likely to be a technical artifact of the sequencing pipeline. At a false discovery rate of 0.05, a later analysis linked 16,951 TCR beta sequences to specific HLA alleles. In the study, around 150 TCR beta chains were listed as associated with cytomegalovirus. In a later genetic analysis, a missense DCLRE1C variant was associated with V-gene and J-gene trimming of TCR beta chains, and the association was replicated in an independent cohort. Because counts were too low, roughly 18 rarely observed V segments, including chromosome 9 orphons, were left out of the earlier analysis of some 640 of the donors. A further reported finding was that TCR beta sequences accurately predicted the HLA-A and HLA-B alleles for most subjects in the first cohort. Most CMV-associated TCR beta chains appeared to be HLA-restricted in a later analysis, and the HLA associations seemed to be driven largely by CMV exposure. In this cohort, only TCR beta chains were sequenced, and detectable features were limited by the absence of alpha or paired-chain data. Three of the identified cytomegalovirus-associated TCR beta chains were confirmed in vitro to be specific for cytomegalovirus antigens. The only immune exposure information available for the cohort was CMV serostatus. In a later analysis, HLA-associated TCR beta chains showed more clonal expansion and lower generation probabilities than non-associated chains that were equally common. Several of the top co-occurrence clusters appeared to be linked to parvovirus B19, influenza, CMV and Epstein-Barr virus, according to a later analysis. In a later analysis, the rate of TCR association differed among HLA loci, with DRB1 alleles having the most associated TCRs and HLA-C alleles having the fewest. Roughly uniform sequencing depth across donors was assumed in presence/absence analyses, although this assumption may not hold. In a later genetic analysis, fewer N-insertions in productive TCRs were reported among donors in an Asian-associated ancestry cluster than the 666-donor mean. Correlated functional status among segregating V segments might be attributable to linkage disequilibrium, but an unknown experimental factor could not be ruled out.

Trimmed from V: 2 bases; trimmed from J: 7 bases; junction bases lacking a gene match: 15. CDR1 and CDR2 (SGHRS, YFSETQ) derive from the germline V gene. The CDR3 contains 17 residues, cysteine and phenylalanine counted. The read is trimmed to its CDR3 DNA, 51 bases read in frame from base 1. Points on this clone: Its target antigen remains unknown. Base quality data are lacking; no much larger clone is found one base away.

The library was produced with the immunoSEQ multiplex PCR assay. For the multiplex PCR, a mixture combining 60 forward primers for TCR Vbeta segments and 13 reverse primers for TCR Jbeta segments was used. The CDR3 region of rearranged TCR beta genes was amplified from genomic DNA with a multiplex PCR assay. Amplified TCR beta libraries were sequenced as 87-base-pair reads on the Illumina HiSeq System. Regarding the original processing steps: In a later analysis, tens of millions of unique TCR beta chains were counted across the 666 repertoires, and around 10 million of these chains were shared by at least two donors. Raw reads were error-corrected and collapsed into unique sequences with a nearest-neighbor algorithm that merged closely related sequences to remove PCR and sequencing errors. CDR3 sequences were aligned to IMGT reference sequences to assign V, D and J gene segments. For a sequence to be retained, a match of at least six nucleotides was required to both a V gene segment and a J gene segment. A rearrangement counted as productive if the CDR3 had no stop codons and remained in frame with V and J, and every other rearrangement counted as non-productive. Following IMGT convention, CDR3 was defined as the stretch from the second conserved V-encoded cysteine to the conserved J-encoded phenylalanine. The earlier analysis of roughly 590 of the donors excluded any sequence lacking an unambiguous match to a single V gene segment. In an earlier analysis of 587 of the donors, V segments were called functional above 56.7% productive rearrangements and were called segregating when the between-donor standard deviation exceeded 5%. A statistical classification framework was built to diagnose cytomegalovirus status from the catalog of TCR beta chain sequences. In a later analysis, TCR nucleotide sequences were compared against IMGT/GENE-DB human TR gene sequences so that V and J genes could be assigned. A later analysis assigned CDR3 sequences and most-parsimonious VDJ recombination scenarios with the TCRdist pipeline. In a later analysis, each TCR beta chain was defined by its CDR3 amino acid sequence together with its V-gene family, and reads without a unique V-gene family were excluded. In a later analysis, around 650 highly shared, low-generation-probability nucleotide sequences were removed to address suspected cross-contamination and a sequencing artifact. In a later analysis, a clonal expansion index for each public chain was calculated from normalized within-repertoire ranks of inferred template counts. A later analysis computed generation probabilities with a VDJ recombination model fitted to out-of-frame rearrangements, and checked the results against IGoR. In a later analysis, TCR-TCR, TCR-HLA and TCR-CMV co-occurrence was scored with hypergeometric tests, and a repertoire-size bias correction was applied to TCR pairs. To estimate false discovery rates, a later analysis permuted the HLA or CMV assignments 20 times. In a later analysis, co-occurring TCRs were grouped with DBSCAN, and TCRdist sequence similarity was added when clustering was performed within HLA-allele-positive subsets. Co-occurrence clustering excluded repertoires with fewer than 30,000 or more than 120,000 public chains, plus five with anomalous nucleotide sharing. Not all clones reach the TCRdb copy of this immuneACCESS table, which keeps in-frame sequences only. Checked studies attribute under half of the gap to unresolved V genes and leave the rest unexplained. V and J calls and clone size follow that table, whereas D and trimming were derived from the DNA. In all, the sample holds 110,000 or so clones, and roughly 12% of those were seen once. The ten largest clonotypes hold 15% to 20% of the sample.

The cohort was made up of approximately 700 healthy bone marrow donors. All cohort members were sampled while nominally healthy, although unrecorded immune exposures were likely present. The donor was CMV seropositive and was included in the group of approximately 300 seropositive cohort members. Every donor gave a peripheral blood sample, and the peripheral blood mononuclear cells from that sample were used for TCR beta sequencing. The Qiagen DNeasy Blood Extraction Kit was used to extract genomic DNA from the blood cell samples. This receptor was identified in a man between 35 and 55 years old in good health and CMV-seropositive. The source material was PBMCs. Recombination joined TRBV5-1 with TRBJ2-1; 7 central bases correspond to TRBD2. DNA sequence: TGCGCCAGCAGCTTCCCGTTCGGCGGGAGTAGTGGAAATGAGCAGTTCTTC. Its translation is CASSFPFGGSSGNEQFF.